Here is one T cell receptor (beta chain) with its context. These data belong to a study of blood T cell repertoires in COVID-19. For the study at large: The samples span acute and convalescent COVID-19 from the United States, Italy and Spain. Nucleic acid was either cDNA or gDNA, and it came from T cells, B-cell-depleted T cells, or PBMCs.

Authors' processing steps: Quantification of nucleated cells was approximated via reference gene primer amplification. Sequencing used immunoSEQ multiplex PCR; TCRdb keeps in-frame clones, though not all of them. V, J and clone size are those of that table, while D and trimming were read from the DNA. The data contain approximately 240,000 clones, roughly nine tenths of them singletons. Germline V gene data show CDR1 as SNHLY and CDR2 as FYNNEI. The V end was cut by 3 bases, the J end by 7 bases, with 7 bases between. This CDR3 has 11 amino acids. This chain links TRBV2 with TRBJ2-7, with D maybe TRBD2 (6 bases). What was sequenced was peripheral blood. The clonotype was recovered from a woman aged 18-29 years who had recovered from COVID-19. CDR3 in amino acids: CASSEAGEQYF. Here the CDR3 DNA reads TGTGCCAGCAGTGAGGCGGGGGAGCAGTACTTC.